What follows describes a single T cell receptor beta chain. The time point: new active TB diagnosis, blood taken before or within 7 days of starting treatment. In germline, CDR1 is MNHEY, CDR2 SVGAGI. J was trimmed by 4 bases and V by 3 bases; bases with no gene match: 6. This CDR3 region has 15 residues. Measured with immunoSEQ multiplex PCR; TCRdb has only the in-frame clones, and not every one. This table has about 33,000 clones, roughly nine tenths appearing once. The sample is drawn from a study of T cells in tuberculosis. The TCR was taken from an adult with tuberculosis. The chain joins TRBV6-5 to TRBJ2-1, with TRBD2 matching over 7 bases. This sample comprised PBMCs, obtained at tuberculosis diagnosis. CDR3 sequence reads: CASSYRWGGYNEQFF. CDR3 DNA sequence: TGTGCCAGCAGTTATAGGTGGGGGGGGTACAATGAGCAGTTCTTC.